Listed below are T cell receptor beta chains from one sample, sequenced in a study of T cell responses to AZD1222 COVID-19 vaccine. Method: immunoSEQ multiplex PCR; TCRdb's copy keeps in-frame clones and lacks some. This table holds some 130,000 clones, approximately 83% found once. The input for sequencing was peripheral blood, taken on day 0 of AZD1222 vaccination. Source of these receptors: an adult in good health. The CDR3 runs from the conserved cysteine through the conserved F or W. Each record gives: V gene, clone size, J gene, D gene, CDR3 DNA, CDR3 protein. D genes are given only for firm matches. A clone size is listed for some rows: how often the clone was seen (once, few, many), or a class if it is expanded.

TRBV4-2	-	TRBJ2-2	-	TGTGCCAGCAGCCAAGCGGGACGGCTGGGGGCCGGGGAGCTGTTTTTT	CASSQAGRLGAGELFF
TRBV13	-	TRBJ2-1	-	TGTGCCAGCAGTGCCACCTCCTACAATGAGCAGTTCTTC	CASSATSYNEQFF
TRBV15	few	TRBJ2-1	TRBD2	TGTGCCACCAGCAGGACCCCTAGCGGGGGGGGAAATGAGCAGTTCTTC	CATSRTPSGGGNEQFF
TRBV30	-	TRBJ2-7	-	TGTGCCTGGAGTTGGGGTACGTACGAGCAGTACTTC	CAWSWGTYEQYF
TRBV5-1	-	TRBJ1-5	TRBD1	TGCGCCAGCAGCCCCGGGACAGGGTCCGGTCAGCCCCAGCATTTT	CASSPGTGSGQPQHF
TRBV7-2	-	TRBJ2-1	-	TGTGCCAGCAGCCTGAGTCCGGGGGCCTGGAATGAGCAGTTCTTC	CASSLSPGAWNEQFF
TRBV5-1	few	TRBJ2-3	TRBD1	TGCGCCAGCAGCTTGGGACAGGGTATAACAGATACGCAGTATTTT	CASSLGQGITDTQYF
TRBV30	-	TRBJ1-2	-	TGTGCCTGGTCGTTAGGGTTAAGGGATGGCTACACCTTC	CAWSLGLRDGYTF
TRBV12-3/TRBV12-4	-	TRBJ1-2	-	TGTGCCAGCCAGGGTCTGAGCTATGGCTACACCTTC	CASQGLSYGYTF
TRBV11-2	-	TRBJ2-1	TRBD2	TGTGCCAGCAGCTTGGGGGGGACTAGTTTGGGAGAGCAGTTCTTC	CASSLGGTSLGEQFF